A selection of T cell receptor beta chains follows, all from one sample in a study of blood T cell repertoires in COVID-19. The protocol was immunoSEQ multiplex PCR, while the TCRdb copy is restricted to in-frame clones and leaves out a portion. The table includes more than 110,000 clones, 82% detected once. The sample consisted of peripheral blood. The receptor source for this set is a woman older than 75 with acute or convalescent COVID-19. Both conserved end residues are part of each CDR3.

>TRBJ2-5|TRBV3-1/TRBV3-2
CASSLRTERTQYF
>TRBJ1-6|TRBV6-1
CASSDRDRGSLHF
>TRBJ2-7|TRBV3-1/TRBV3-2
CASSQGGARPTYEQYF
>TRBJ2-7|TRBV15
CATSREVEASRPFEQYF
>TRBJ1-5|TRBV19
CASNLGLGRDRGLQNQPQHF
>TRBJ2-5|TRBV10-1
CAIGQETQYF
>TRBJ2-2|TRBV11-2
CASSSHGLAGSTGELFF
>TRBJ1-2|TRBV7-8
CASSLRTGNGYTF
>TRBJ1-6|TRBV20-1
CSAGGQGVDSPLHF
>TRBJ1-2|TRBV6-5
CASPRANYGYTF